The source of this T cell receptor beta chain is a study of blood T cell repertoires in COVID-19. About the research overall: Researchers got acute and convalescent COVID-19 samples from the United States, Italy and Spain. From T cells, B-cell-depleted T cells, or PBMCs came the material, which was cDNA or gDNA.

CDR3 length: 12 residues. V dropped 8 bases and J dropped 8 bases, with 15 bases sitting between them. In germline, CDR1 is SGHVS, CDR2 FNYEAQ. In the study's own analysis: Reference gene primer amplification in the assay estimated nucleated cell counts. Clones were sequenced by immunoSEQ multiplex PCR, and TCRdb holds only the in-frame ones, with some missing. Clone size and the V and J calls come from that table; the DNA yielded D and trimming. The sample includes 280,000 or so clones, around four fifths of them seen just once. The material sequenced was peripheral blood. This rearrangement joins TRBV7-6 to TRBJ1-2; tentatively, D is TRBD1 (6 bases). The sequence came from a woman aged 50 to 60 who had recovered from COVID-19. The CDR3 spells CASYSVQGGYTF. The CDR3 DNA is TGTGCCAGCTACTCCGTTCAGGGGGGCTACACCTTC.